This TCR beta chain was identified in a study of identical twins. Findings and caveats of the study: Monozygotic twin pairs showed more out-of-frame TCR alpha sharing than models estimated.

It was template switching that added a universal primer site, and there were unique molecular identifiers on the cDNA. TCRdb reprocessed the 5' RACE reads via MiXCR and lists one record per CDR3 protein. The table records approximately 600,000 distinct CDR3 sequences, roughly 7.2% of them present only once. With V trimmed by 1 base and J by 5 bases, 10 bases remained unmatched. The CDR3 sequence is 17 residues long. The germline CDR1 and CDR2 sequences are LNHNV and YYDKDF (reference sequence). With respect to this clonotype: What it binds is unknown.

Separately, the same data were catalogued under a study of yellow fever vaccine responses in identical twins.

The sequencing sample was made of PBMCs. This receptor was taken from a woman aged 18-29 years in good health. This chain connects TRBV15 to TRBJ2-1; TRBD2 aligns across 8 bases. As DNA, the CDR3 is TGTGCCACCAGCAGAGGCTACTACGGGACTAGAGACAATGAGCAGTTCTTC. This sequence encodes CATSRGYYGTRDNEQFF.